This entry lists 10 T cell receptor beta chains sequenced from one sample in a study of blood T cell repertoires in COVID-19. TCRdb keeps only in-frame clones here, not all; method: immunoSEQ multiplex PCR. The table lists approximately 250,000 clones, 75% to 90% of them singletons. The sample consisted of PBMCs or T cells enriched from blood (not recorded which). The receptors here all came from a woman in her 30s with acute COVID-19.

The CDR3 sequence: CASSLRAGPSDEQYF. The CDR3 coding sequence is TGTGCCAGCAGCTTAAGGGCAGGGCCATCCGACGAGCAGTACTTC. V is TRBV7-3 and J is TRBJ2-7, with D tentatively TRBD1 (5 bases). Trimming pared 1 base from V and 5 bases from J, leaving 15 bases between. CDR1 is SGHTA, CDR2 FQGTGA, per germline. The CDR3 has 15 residues.

The chain joins TRBV6-5 to TRBJ2-1; TRBD1 might be the D (5 bases). The CDR3 has 16 residues. V lost 2 bases and J 0 bases, leaving 11 bases between the germline ends. CDR1 MNHEY and CDR2 SVGAGI come from the germline V gene. The CDR3 DNA reads TGTGCCAGCAGTTACGGACACAGTTCCTCCTACAATGAGCAGTTCTTC. Residues: CASSYGHSSSYNEQFF.

The chain is built from TRBV3-1 (or the pseudogene TRBV3-2) and TRBJ1-4; TRBD1 aligns across 10 bases. The trim removed 4 bases at V and 8 bases at J, leaving 7 bases unmatched. The CDR3 covers 15 residues. Germline V gene data show CDR1 as LGHDT and CDR2 as YNNKEL (reference sequence). The CDR3 DNA follows: TGTGCCAGCAGCCCCCGGACAGGGGGGAGCGAAAAACTGTTTTTT. It yields the protein CASSPRTGGSEKLFF.

The genes are TRBV2 and TRBJ2-1, with a weak D call TRBD2 (7 bases). The V gene's germline CDR1 is SNHLY and CDR2 FYNNEI. The CDR3 covers 15 residues. The V and J ends lost 4 bases and 5 bases respectively, with 15 bases between them. The CDR3 spells CASSVFGGPHNEQFF. The CDR3 DNA sequence: TGTGCCAGCAGTGTCTTCGGGGGGCCGCACAATGAGCAGTTCTTC.

J is TRBJ2-3 and V is TRBV9, with D possibly being TRBD2 (5 bases). CDR3 length: 12 amino acids. Germline loops: CDR1 SGDLS, CDR2 YYNGEE. V lost 5 bases, J lost 3 bases, and 7 bases lay in between. CDR3 bases: TGTGCCAGCAGTCCGGGAACAGATACGCAGTATTTT. It is translated as CASSPGTDTQYF.

The chain carries TRBV3-1 (or the pseudogene TRBV3-2) and TRBJ2-3; the match to TRBD2 covers 14 bases. Germline CDR1 and CDR2: LGHDT and YNNKEL (reference sequence). V was pared by 4 bases and J by 6 bases, with 12 bases of the junction left unmatched. This CDR3 is built from 18 residues. CDR3 bases: TGTGCCAGCAGCCCCCGACTAGCGGGAGGGCCCGGGGAGGATACGCAGTATTTT. Its translation: CASSPRLAGGPGEDTQYF.

CDR3 region: CASSADRGPGYTF. CDR3 nucleotides: TGTGCCAGCAGCGCCGACAGGGGGCCAGGCTACACCTTC. The chain recombines TRBV9 with TRBJ1-2; 10 nucleotides agree with TRBD1. The J segment lost 8 bases and the V segment lost 3 bases, leaving 4 bases of the junction unmatched. The CDR3 is made up of 13 amino acids. In germline, CDR1 is SGDLS, CDR2 YYNGEE.

The V call is TRBV4-1, the J call TRBJ1-6; 9 nucleotides match TRBD1. The CDR3 has 14 amino acids. CDR1 is MGHRA, CDR2 YSYEKL, per germline. V dropped 5 bases and J dropped 10; count of bases not matched to a gene: 6. In DNA, the CDR3 is TGCGCCAGCAGCGAGGGACAGGGAAACTCACCCCTCCACTTT. It encodes CASSEGQGNSPLHF.

The genes are TRBV29-1 and TRBJ2-1, with 10 bases lining up with TRBD2. Germline lookup yields CDR1 SQVTM and CDR2 ANQGSEA. There are 15 residues in the CDR3. The V gene end was trimmed by 2 bases and the J gene end by 5 bases; junction bases not matched to a gene: 6. CDR3 DNA: TGCAGCGTTGAACAGAGGCTAGCGGGAGACAATGAGCAGTTCTTC. Amino acids: CSVEQRLAGDNEQFF.

V usage is TRBV28 and J usage is TRBJ2-7, with 11 bases lining up with TRBD1. V lost 5 bases, J lost 2 bases, and 8 bases stayed unmatched. This CDR3 has 16 residues. CDR1 is MDHEN, CDR2 SYDVKM, per germline. The CDR3 loop is CASSTLEDRGPYEQYF. Here the CDR3 DNA reads TGTGCCAGCAGTACTCTCGAGGACAGGGGGCCCTACGAGCAGTACTTC.